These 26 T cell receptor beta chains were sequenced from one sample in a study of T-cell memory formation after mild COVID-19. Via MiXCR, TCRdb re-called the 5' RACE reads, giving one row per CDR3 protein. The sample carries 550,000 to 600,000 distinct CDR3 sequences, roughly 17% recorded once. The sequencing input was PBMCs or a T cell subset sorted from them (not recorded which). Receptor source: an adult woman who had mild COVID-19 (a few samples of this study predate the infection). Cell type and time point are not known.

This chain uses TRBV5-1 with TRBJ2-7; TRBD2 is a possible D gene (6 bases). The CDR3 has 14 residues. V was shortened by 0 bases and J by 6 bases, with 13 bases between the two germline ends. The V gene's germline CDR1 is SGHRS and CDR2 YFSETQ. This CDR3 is CASSLVLAGSEQYF. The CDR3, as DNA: TGCGCCAGCAGCTTGGTGTTGGCGGGGAGCGAGCAGTACTTC.

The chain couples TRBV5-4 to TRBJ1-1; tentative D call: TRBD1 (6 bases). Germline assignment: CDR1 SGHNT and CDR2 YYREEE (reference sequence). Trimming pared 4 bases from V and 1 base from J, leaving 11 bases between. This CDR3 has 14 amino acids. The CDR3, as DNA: TGTGCCAGCAGCGTGGGGGGACAGAACACTGAAGCTTTCTTT. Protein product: CASSVGGQNTEAFF.

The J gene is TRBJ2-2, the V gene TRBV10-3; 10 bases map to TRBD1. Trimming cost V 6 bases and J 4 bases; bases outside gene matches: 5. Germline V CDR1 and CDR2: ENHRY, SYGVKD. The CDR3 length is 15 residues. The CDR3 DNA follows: TGTGCCATCAGGACAGGGGGCCTTGTCACCGGGGAGCTGTTTTTT. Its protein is CAIRTGGLVTGELFF.

The CDR3 loop is CASSVGGGLAGALYEQYF. CDR3 nucleotides: TGTGCCAGCAGCGTAGGGGGAGGACTAGCGGGGGCCCTATACGAGCAGTACTTC. V gene TRBV9 combines with J gene TRBJ2-7, with 13 bases aligning to TRBD2. The germline V gene has CDR1 SGDLS and CDR2 YYNGEE. Trimming removed 0 bases from V and 4 bases from J; junction bases left unmatched: 10. The CDR3 contains 18 residues.

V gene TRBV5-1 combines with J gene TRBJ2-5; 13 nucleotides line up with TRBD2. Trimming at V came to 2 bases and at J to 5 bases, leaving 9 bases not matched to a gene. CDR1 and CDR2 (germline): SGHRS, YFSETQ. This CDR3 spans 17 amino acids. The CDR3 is CASSLTGTSGARETQYF. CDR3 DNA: TGCGCCAGCAGCTTAACCGGGACTAGCGGGGCCCGGGAGACCCAGTACTTC.

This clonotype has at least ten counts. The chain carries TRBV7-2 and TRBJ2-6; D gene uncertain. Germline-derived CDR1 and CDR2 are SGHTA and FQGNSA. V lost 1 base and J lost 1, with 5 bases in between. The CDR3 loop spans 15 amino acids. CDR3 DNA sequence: TGTGCCAGCAGCTTAGTGGGGTCTGGGGCCAACGTCCTGACTTTC. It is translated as CASSLVGSGANVLTF.

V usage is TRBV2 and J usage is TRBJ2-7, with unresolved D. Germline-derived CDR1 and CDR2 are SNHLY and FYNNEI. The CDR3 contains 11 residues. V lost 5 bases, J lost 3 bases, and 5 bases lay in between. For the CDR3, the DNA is TGTGCCAGCAGTCCGTACTACGAGCAGTACTTC. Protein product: CASSPYYEQYF.

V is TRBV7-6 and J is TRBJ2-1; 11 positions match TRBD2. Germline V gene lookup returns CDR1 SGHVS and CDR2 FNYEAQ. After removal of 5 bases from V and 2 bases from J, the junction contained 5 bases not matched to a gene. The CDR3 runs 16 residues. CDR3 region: CASSALAGVTYNEQFF. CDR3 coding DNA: TGTGCCAGCAGCGCACTAGCGGGGGTCACCTACAATGAGCAGTTCTTC.

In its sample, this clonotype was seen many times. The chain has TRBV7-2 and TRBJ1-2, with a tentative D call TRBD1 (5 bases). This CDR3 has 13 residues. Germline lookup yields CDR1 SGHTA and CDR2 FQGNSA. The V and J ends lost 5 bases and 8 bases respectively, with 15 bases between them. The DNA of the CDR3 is TGTGCCAGCAGCCCCGAATGGGGGAACGGCTACACCTTC. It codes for CASSPEWGNGYTF. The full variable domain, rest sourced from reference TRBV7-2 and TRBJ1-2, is GAGVSQSPSNKVTEKGKDVELRCDPISGHTALYWYRQSLGQGLEFLIYFQGNSAPDKSGLPSDRFSAERTGGSVSTLTIQRTQQEDSAVYLCASSPEWGNGYTFGSGTRLTVV.

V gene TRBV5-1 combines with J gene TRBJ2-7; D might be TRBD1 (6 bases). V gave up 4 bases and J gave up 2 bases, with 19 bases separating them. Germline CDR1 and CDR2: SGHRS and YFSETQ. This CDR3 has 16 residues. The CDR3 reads CASSPGQPRTAYEQYF. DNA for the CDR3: TGCGCCAGCAGCCCTGGACAGCCTCGGACGGCCTACGAGCAGTACTTC.

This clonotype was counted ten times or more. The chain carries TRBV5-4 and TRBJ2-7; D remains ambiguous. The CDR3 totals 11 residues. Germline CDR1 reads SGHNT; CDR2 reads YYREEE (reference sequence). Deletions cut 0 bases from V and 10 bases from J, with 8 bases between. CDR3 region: CASSLGGSQYF. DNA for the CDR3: TGTGCCAGCAGCTTGGGCGGTAGTCAGTACTTC.

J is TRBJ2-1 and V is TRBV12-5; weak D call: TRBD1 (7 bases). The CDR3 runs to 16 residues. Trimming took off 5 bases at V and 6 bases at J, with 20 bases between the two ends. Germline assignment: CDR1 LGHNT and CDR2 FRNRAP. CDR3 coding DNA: TGTGCTAGTGGTCCGCCACCGGACAGGCGGGGCAATGAGCAGTTCTTC. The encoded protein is CASGPPPDRRGNEQFF. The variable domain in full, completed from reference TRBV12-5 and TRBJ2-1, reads DARVTQTPRHKVTEMGQEVTMRCQPILGHNTVFWYRQTMMQGLELLAYFRNRAPLDDSGMPKDRFSAEMPDATLATLKIQPSEPRDSAVYFCASGPPPDRRGNEQFFGPGTRLTVL.

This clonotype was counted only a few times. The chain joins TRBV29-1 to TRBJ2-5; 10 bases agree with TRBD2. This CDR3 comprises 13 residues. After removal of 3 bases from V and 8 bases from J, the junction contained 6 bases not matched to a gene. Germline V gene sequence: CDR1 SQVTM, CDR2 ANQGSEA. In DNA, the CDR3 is TGCAGCGTTGAGCTCCTAGCGGGAGAAACCCAGTACTTC. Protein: CSVELLAGETQYF.

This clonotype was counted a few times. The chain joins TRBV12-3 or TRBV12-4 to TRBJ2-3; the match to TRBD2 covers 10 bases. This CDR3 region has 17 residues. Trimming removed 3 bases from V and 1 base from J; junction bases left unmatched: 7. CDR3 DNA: TGTGCCAGCAGTTTCCGGCTAGCGGGAGCAGGCACAGATACGCAGTATTTT. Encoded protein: CASSFRLAGAGTDTQYF.

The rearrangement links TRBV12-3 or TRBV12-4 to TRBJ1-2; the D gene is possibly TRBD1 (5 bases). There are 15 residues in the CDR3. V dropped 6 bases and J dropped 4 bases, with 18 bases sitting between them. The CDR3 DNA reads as TGTGCCAGCAGCCAGAGCCGACAGCCACTCTATGGCTACACCTTC. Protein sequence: CASSQSRQPLYGYTF.

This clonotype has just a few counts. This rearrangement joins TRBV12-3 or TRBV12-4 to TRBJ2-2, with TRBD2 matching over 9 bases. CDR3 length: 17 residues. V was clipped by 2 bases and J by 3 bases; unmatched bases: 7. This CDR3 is CASSLSGVAGDTGELFF. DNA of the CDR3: TGTGCCAGCAGTTTAAGCGGGGTAGCGGGGGACACCGGGGAGCTGTTTTTT.

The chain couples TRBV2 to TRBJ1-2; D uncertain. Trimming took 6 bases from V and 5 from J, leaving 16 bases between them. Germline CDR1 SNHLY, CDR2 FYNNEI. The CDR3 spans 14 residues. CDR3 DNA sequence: TGTGCCAGCAGCCCACCCTCGGGATATTATGGCTACACCTTC. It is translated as CASSPPSGYYGYTF.

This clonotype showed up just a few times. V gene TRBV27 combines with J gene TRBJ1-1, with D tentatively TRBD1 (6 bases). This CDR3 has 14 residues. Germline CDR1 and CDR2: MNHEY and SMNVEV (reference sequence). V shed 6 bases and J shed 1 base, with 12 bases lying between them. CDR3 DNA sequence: TGTGCCAGCAGACCCGGGACATCGAACACTGAAGCTTTCTTT. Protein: CASRPGTSNTEAFF.

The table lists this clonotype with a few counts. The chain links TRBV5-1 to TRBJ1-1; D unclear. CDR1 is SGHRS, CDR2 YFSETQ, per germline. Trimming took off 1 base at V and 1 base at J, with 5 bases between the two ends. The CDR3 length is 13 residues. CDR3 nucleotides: TGCGCCAGCAGCTTGTCAGCGAACACTGAAGCTTTCTTT. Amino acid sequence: CASSLSANTEAFF.

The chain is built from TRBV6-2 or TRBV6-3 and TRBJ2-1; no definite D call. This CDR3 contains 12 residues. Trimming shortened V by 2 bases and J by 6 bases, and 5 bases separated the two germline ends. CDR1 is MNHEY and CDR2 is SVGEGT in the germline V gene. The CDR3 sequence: CASSYRRNEQFF. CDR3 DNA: TGTGCCAGCAGTTACAGGCGCAATGAGCAGTTCTTC.

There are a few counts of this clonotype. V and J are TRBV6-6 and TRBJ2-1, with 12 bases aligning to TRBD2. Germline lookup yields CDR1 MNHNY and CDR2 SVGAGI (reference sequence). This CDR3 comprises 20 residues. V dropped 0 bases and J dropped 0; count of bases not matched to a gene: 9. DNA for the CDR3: TGTGCCAGCAGTTACTCTTTTCTAGCGGGGGGGCTGAGCTCCTACAATGAGCAGTTCTTC. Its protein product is CASSYSFLAGGLSSYNEQFF.

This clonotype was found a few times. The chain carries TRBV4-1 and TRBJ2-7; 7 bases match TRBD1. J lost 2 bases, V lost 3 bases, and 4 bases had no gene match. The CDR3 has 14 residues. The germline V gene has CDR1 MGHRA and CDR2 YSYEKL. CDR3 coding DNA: TGCGCCAGCAGCCACGGGACAGAAGCCTACGAGCAGTACTTC. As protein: CASSHGTEAYEQYF.

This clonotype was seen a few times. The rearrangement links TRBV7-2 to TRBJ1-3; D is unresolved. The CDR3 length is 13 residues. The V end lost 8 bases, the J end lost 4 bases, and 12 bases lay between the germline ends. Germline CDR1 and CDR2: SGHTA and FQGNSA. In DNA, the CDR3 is TGTGCCAGCTCCCAACGGATCGGAAACACCATATATTTT. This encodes CASSQRIGNTIYF.

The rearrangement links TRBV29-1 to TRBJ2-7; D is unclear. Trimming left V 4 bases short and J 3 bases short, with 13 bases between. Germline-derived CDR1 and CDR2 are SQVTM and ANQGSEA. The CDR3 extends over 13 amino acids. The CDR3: CSVGGRSHYEQYF. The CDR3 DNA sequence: TGCAGCGTTGGTGGCAGATCCCACTACGAGCAGTACTTC.

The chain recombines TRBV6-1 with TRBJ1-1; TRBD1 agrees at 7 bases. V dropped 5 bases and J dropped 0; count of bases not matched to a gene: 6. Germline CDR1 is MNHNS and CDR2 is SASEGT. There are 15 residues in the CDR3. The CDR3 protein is CASSPGQVMNTEAFF. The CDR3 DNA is TGTGCCAGCAGTCCAGGACAGGTTATGAACACTGAAGCTTTCTTT.

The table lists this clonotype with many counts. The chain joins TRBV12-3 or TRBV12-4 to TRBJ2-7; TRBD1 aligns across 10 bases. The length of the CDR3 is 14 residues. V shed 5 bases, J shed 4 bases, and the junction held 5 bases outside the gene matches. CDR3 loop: CASSLRDRGYEQYF. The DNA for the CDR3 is TGTGCCAGCAGTCTCCGGGACAGGGGTTACGAGCAGTACTTC.